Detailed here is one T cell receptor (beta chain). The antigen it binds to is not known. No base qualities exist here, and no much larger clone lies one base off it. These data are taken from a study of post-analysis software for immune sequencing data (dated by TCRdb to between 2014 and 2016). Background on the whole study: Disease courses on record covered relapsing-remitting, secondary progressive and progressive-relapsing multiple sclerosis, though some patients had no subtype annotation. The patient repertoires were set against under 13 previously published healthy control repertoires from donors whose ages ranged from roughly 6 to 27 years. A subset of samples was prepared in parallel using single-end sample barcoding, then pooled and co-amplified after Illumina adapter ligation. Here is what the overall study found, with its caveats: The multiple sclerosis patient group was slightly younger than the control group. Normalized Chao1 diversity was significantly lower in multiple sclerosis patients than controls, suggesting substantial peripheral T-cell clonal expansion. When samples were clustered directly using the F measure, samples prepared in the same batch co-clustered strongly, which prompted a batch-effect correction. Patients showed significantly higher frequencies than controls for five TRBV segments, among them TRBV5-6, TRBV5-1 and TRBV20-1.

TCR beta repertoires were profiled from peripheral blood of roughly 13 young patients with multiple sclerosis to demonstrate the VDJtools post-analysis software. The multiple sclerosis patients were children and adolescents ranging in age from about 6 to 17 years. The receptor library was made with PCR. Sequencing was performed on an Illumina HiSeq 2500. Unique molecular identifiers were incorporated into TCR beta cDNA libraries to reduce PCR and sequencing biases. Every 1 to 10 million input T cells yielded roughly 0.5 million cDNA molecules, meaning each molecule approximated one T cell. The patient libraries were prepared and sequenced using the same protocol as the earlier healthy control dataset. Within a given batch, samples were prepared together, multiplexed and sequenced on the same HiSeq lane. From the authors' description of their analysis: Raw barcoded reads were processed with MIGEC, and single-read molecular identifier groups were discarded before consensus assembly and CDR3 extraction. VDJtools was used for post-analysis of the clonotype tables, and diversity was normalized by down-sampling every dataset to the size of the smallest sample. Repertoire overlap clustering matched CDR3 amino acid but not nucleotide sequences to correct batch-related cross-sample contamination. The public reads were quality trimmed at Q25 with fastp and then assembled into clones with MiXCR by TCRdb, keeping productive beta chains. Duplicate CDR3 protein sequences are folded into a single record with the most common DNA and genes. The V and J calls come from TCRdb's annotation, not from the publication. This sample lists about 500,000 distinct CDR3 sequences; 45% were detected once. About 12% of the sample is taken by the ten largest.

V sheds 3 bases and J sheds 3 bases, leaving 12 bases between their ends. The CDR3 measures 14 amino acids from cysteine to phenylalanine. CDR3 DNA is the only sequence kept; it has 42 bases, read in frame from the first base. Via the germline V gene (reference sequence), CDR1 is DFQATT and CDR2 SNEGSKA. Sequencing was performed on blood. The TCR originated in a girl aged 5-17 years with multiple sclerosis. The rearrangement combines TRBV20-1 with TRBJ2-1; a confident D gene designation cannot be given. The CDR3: CSASPPNSYNEQFF. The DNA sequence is TGCAGTGCTAGTCCACCTAACAGCTACAATGAGCAGTTCTTC.